This T cell receptor beta chain is from a study of cytomegalovirus exposure and HLA in healthy donors. The trim removed 0 bases at V and 8 bases at J, leaving 4 bases unmatched. The germline V gene has CDR1 LNHNV and CDR2 YYDKDF (reference sequence). The CDR3 sequence is 15 residues long. Separation from the roughly 670-subject first cohort characterized the roughly 120-subject validation cohort, to which the donors belonged. Method: immunoSEQ multiplex PCR; TCRdb's copy keeps in-frame clones and lacks some. Among 180,000 or so clones listed, around nine tenths were seen once. V usage is TRBV15 and J usage is TRBJ2-1, with 10 bases that match TRBD2. Sequenced: PBMCs. This sequence originates from a man aged 25-45 years in good health and CMV-seropositive. CDR3 sequence reads: CATSREAGGGDEQFF. The DNA of the CDR3 is TGTGCCACCAGCAGAGAAGCGGGAGGGGGCGATGAGCAGTTCTTC.